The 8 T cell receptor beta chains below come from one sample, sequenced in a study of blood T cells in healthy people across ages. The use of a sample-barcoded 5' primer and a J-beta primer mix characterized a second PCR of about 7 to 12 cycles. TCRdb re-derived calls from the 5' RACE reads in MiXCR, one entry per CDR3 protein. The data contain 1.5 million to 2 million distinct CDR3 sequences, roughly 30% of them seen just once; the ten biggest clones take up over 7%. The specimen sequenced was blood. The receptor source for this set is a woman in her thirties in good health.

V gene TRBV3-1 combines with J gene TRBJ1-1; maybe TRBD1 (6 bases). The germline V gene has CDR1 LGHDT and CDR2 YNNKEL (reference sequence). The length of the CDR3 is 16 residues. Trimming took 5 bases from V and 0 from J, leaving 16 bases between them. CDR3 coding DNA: TGTGCCAGCAGCTACGACCCCAGGGGCGTGAACACTGAAGCTTTCTTT. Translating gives CASSYDPRGVNTEAFF.

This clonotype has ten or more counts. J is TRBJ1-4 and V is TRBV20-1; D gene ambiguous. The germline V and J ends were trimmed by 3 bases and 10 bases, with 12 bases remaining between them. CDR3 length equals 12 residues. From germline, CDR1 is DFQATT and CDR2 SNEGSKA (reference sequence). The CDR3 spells CSARGPGGKLFF. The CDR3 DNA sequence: TGCAGTGCTAGGGGCCCGGGAGGAAAACTGTTTTTT.

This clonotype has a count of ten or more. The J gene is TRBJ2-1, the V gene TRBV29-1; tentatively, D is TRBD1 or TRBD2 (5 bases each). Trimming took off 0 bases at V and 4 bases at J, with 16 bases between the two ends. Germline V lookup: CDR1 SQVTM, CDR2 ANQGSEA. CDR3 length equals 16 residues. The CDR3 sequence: CSVEDLRGRDYNEQFF. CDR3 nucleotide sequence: TGCAGCGTTGAAGATTTGAGGGGCAGGGATTACAATGAGCAGTTCTTC.

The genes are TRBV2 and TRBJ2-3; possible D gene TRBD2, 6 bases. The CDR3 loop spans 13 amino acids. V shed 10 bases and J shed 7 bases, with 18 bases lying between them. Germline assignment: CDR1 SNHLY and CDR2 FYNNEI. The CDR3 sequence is CATSDGTLNTQYF. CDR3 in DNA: TGTGCCACCTCCGATGGGACTTTAAATACGCAGTATTTT.

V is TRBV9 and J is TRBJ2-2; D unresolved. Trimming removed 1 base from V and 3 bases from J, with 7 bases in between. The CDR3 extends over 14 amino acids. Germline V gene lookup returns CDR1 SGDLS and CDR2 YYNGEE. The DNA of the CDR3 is TGTGCCAGCAGCGTACCCTCGTACACCGGGGAGCTGTTTTTT. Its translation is CASSVPSYTGELFF.

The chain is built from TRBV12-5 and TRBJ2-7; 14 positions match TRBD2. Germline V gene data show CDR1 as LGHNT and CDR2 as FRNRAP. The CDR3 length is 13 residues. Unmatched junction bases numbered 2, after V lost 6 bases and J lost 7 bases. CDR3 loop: CASGGLAGGEQYF. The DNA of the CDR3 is TGTGCTAGTGGAGGACTAGCGGGAGGTGAGCAGTACTTC.

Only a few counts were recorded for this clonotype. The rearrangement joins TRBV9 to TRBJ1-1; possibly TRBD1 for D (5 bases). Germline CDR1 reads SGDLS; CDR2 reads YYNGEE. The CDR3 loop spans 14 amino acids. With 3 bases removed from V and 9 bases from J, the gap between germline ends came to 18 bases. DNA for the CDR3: TGTGCCAGCAGCGAGCAGCAGGCTTTGGGGCAAGCTTTCTTT. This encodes CASSEQQALGQAFF.

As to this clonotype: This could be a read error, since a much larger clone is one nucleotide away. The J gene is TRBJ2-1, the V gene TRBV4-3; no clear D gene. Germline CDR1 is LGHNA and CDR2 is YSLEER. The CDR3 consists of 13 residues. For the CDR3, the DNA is TGCGCCGGCAGCCGTACGTTCTTCAATGAGCAGTTCTTC. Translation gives CAGSRTFFNEQFF.